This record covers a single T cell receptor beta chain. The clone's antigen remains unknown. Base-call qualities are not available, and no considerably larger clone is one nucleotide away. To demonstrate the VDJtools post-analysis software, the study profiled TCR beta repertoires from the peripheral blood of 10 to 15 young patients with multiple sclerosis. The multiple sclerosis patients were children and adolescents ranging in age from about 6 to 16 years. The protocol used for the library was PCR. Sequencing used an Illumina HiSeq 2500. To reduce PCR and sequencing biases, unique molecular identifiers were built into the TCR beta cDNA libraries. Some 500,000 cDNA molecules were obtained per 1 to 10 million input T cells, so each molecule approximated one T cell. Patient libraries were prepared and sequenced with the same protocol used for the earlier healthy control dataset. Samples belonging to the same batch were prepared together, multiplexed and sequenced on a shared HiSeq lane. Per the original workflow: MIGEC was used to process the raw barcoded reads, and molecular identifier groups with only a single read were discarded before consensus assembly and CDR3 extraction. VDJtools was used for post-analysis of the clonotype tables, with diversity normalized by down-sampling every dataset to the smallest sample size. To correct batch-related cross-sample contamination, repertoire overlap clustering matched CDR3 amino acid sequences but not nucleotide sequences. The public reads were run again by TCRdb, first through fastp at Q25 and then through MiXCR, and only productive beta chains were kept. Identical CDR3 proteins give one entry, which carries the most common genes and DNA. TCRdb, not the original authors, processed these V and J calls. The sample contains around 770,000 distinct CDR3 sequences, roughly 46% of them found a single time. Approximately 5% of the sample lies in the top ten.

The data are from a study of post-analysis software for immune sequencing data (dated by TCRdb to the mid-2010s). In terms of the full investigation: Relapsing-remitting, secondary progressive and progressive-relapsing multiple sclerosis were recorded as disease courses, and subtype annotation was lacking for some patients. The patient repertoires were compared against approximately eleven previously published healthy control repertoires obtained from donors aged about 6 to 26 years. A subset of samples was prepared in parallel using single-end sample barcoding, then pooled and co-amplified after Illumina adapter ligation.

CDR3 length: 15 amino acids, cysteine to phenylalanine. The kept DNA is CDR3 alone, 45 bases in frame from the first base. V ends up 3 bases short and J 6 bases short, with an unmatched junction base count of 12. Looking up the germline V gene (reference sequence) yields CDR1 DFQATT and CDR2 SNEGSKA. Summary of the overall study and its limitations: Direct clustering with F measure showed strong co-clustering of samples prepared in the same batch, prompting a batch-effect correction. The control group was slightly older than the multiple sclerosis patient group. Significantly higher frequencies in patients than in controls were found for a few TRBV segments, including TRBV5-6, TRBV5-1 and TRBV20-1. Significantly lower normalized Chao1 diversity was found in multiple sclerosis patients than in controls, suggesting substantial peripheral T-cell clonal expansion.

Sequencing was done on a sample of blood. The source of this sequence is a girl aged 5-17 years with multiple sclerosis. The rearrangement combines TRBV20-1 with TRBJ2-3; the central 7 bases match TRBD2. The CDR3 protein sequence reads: CSASALAGVTDTQYF. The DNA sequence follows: TGCAGTGCTAGTGCTTTGGCGGGAGTGACGGATACGCAGTATTTT.